This paragraph covers one T cell receptor beta chain sequence. There are 17 residues in the CDR3. Germline V gene sequence: CDR1 GTSNPN, CDR2 SVGIG (reference sequence). The ends lost 2 bases at V and 4 bases at J; junction bases unmatched: 10. How the authors handled the data: From reference gene primer amplification, estimates of nucleated cell counts were derived. Assay: immunoSEQ multiplex PCR; the TCRdb copy retains only in-frame clones and omits some. V, J and clone size derive from that table, while D and trimming were established from the DNA sequence. The sample has about 61,000 clones, approximately 84% seen once; the top ten hold roughly 5%. The sample belongs to a study of blood T cell repertoires in COVID-19. Study overall: COVID-19 samples, acute and convalescent, were from the United States, Italy and Spain. In each case, the material was cDNA or gDNA derived from T cells, B-cell-depleted T cells, or PBMCs.

The chain carries TRBV30 and TRBJ2-2, with TRBD2 matching 10 bases. This TCR derives from a man older than 75 in a cohort sampled during active COVID-19. The material sequenced was peripheral blood. CDR3 nucleotides: TGTGCCTGGAGTCCTAGACCGGGACTAGCGCCCACCGGGGAGCTGTTTTTT. As protein: CAWSPRPGLAPTGELFF.